The entry that follows covers one T cell receptor (beta chain) sequence. Germline-derived CDR1 and CDR2 are LNHDA and SQIVND (reference sequence). V shed 6 bases, J shed 6 bases, and the junction held 7 bases outside the gene matches. The CDR3 has 14 residues. Assay: immunoSEQ multiplex PCR; the TCRdb copy retains only in-frame clones and omits some. In the table there are 30,000 to 45,000 clones, about 89% of which are singletons. The data were obtained in a study of T cell changes during pregnancy in multiple sclerosis. The sequenced sample was CD8+ T cells from peripheral blood mononuclear cells, obtained in the third trimester of pregnancy. The rearrangement joins TRBV19 to TRBJ1-4, with 7 bases aligning to TRBD1. This clonotype was sampled from a female donor with multiple sclerosis, enrolled in a pregnancy study. CDR3 bases: TGTGCCAGTAGCCGCTGGGACAGTCATGAAAAACTGTTTTTT. Translation gives CASSRWDSHEKLFF.